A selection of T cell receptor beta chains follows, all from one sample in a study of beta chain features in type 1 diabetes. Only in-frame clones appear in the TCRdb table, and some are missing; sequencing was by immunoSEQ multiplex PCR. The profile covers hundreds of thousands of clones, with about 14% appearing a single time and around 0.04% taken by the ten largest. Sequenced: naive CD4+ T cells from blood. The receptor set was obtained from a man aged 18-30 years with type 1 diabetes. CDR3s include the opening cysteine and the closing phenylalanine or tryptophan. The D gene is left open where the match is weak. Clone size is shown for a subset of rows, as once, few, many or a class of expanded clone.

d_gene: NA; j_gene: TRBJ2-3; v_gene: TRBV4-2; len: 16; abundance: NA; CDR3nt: TGTGCCAGCAGCCAAGGGACATACATCAGCACAGATACGCAGTATTTT; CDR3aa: CASSQGTYISTDTQYF
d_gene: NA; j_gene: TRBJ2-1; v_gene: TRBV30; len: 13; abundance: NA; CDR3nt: TGTGCCTTTGAGCCAAGCTCCTACAATGAGCAGTTCTTC; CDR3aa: CAFEPSSYNEQFF
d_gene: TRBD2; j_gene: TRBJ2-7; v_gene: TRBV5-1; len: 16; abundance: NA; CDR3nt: TGCGCCAGCAGCTCCTCCGGGACTAGCGTCTCCTACGAGCAGTACTTC; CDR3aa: CASSSSGTSVSYEQYF
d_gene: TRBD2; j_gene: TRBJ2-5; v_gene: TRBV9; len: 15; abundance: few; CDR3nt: TGTGCCAGCAGCGTTTTAGCGGGGGTAGAAGAGACCCAGTACTTC; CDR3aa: CASSVLAGVEETQYF
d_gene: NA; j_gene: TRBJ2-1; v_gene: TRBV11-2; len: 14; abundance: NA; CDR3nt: TGTGCCAGCAGCTCTACCCGCGGACGGAATGAGCAGTTCTTC; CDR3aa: CASSSTRGRNEQFF
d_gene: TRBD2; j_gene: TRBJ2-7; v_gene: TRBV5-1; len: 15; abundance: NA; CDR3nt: TGCGCCAGCAGCCCCACGACTAGCGTCTCCTACGAGCAGTACTTC; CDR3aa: CASSPTTSVSYEQYF
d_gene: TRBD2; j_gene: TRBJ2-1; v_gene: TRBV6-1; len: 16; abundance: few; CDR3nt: TGTGCCAGCAGTGTTGGGACTAGCGGGAGTAGGAATGAGCAGTTCTTC; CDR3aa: CASSVGTSGSRNEQFF
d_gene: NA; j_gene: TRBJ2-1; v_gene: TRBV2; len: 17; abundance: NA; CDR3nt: TGTGCCAGCACTCGGCCGAAAGACACTAGCTCCTACAATGAGCAGTTCTTC; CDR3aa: CASTRPKDTSSYNEQFF
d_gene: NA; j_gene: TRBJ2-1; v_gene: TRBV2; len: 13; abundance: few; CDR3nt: TGTGCCAGCAGTGGACTGTCATACAATGAGCAGTTCTTC; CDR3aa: CASSGLSYNEQFF
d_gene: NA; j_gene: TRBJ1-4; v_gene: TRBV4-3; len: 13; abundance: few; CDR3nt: TGCGCCAGCAGCCCCCTGGCCAACGAAAAACTGTTTTTT; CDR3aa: CASSPLANEKLFF
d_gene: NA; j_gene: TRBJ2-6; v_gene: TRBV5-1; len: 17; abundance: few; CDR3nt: TGCGCCAGCAGCTTGCAAGGGCCTCCCTCTGGGGCCAACGTCCTGACTTTC; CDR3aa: CASSLQGPPSGANVLTF
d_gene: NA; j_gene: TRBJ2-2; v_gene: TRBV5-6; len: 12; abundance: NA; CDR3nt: TGTGCCAGCAGGTACCCGCCTGGGGAGCTGTTTTTT; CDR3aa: CASRYPPGELFF
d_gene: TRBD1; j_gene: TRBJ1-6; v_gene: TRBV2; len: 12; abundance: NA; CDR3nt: TGTGCCAGCGACAGGGGTAGTTCACCCCTCCACTTT; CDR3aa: CASDRGSSPLHF
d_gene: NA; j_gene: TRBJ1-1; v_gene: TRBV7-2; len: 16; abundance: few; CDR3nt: TGTGCCAGCAGCCCCTTTGAACCCGGGGCGAACACTGAAGCTTTCTTT; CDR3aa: CASSPFEPGANTEAFF
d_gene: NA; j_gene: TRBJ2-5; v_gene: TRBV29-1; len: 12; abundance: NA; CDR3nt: TGCAGCGCCCGACGAAACCAAGAGACCCAGTACTTC; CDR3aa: CSARRNQETQYF
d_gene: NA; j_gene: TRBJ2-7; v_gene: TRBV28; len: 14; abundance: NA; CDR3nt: TGTGCCAGCAGTCCACCTCGGGCCCTCTACGAGCAGTACTTC; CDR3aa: CASSPPRALYEQYF
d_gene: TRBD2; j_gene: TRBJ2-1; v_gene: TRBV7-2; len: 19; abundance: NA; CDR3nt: TGTGCCAGCAGCCCAAAGGGGTGGGGGCCGGGAGGGCCCGGGAATGAGCAGTTCTTC; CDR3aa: CASSPKGWGPGGPGNEQFF
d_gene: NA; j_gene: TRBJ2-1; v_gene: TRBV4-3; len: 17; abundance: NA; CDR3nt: TGCGCCAGCAGCCAAGATCGTCGGACGGCGAACTACAATGAGCAGTTCTTC; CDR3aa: CASSQDRRTANYNEQFF
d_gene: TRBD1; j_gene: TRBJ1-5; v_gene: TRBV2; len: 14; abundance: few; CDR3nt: TGTGCCAGCAGTCGACAGGGCTGGGATCAGCCCCAGCATTTT; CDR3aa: CASSRQGWDQPQHF
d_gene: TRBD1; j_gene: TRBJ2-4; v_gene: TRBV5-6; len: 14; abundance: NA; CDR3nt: TGTGCCAGCAGCCCGGGACAGGGGGTATACATTCAGTACTTC; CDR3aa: CASSPGQGVYIQYF
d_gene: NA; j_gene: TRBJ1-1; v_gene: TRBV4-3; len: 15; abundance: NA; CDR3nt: TGCGCCAGCAGCCACCCTCAGGCCTCGAACACTGAAGCTTTCTTT; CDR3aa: CASSHPQASNTEAFF
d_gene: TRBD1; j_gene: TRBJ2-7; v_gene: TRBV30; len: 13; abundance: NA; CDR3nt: TGTGCCTGGGGGGAAGACAGGGGATGGGAGCAGTACTTC; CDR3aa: CAWGEDRGWEQYF
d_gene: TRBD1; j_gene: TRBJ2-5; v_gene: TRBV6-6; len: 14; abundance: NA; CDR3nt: TGTGCCAGCAGTCGGGGACAGGGAACATCAACCCAGTACTTC; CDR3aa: CASSRGQGTSTQYF
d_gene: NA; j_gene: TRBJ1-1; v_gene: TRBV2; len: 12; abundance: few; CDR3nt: TGTGCCAGCGGGACGGGTTTCACTGAAGCTTTCTTT; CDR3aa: CASGTGFTEAFF
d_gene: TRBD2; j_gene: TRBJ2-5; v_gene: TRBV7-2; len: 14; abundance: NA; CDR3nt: TGTGCCAGCAGTACTAGCGGGGGGAGGGAGACCCAGTACTTC; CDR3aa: CASSTSGGRETQYF
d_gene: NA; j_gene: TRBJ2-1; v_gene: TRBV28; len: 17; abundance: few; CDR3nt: TGTGCCAGCAGGCTTGGTTTCACGGGGCGGCCAGGGAATGAGCAGTTCTTC; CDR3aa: CASRLGFTGRPGNEQFF
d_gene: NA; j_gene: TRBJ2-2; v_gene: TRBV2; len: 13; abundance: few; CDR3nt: TGTGCCAGCAGTGAGGAGTACACCGGGGAGCTGTTTTTT; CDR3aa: CASSEEYTGELFF
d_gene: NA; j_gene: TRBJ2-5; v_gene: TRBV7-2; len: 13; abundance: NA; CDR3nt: TGTGCCAGCAGCTTATCCGTTGGGGAGACCCAGTACTTC; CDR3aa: CASSLSVGETQYF
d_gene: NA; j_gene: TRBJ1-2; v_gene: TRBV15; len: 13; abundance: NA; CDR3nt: TGTGCCACCAGCAGAGATGGAAACTATGGCTACACCTTC; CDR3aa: CATSRDGNYGYTF
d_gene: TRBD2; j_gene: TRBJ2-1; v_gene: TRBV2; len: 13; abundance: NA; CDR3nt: TGTGCCAGCACTGGACTAGCCGGCAATGAGCAGTTCTTC; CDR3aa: CASTGLAGNEQFF
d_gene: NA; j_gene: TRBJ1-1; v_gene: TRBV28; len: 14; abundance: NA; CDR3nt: TGTGCCAGCAGTACCCCCCCCGGGAACACTGAAGCTTTCTTT; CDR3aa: CASSTPPGNTEAFF
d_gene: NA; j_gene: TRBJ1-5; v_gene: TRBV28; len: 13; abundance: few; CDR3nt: TGTGCCAGCAGTTCCGATAGCAATCAGCCCCAGCATTTT; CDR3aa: CASSSDSNQPQHF
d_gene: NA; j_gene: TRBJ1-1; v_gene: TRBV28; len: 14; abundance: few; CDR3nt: TGTGCCAGCAGTTCTCTCAGGGGGAACACTGAAGCTTTCTTT; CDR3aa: CASSSLRGNTEAFF
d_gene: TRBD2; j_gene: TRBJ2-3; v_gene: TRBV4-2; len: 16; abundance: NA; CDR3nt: TGTGCCAGCAGCCAACGACTAGCGGGGGGGACAGATACGCAGTATTTT; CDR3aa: CASSQRLAGGTDTQYF
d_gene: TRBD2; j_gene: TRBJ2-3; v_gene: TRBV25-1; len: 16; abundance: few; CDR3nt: TGTGCCAGCACTCCTCTAGCGGGAGCGGGCACAGATACGCAGTATTTT; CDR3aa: CASTPLAGAGTDTQYF
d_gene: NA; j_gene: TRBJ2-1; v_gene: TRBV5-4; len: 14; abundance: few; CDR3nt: TGTGCCAGCAGCTTGGTTCCTTCCTACAATGAGCAGTTCTTC; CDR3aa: CASSLVPSYNEQFF